This T cell receptor beta chain stems from a study of T cells in women clearing cervical HPV infection. With regard to this clone: The CDR3 end falls 3 residues outside the read, so it is completed with the germline J gene.

The CDR3 runs 12 residues. CDR1 and CDR2 from the germline V gene are LNHDA and SQIVND (reference sequence). Clones were read by immunoSEQ multiplex PCR, and TCRdb kept only the in-frame ones, dropping some. This table lists roughly 34,000 clones. Material for sequencing was blood buffy coat. This sequence was found in a woman between 18 and 69 years old with a cervical HPV16 infection that either progressed to CIN3+ or cleared (not recorded which). V usage is TRBV19 and J usage is TRBJ1-1, with D possibly being TRBD1 (6 bases). This chain's CDR3 is CASSIGGGEAFF. Partial CDR3 DNA: TGTGCCAGTAGTATAGGCGGGGGCGAG.